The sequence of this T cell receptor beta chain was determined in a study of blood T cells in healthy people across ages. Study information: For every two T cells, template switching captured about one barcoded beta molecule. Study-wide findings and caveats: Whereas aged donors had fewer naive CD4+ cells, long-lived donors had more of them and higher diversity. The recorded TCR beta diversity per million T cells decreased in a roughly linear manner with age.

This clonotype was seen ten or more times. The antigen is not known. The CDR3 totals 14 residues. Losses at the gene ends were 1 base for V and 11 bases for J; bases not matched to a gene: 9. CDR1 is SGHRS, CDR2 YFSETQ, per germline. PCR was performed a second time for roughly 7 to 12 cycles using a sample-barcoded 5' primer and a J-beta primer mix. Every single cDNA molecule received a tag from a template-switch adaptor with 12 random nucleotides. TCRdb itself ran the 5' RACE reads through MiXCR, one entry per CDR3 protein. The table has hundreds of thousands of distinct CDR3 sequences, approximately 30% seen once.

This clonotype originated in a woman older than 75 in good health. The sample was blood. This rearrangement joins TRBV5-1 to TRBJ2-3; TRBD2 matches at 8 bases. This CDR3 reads CASSLSLAEGRQYF. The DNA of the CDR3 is TGCGCCAGCAGCTTGTCACTAGCGGAAGGAAGGCAGTATTTT. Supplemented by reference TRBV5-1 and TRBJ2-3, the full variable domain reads KAGVTQTPRYLIKTRGQQVTLSCSPISGHRSVSWYQQTPGQGLQFLFEYFSETQRNKGNFPGRFSGRQFSNSRSEMNVSTLELGDSALYLCASSLSLAEGRQYFGPGTRLTVL.